This paragraph covers one TCR beta chain sequence. Its antigen is still unknown. The sample holds no much larger clone one base away, and base qualities are not on file. The immunoSEQ Assay was used to sequence TCRbeta CDR3 regions. After extraction, genomic DNA underwent amplification by bias-controlled multiplex PCR, followed by high-throughput sequencing. The original methods were these. Collapsing and filtering of sequences were performed to quantify the absolute abundance of each unique TCRbeta CDR3 region. T cell fraction was estimated by normalization of TCRbeta template counts to usable DNA, with usable DNA being measured through amplification of reference genes present in all nucleated cells. Repertoire TCRs were annotated as SARS-CoV-2-specific when V gene, CDR3 amino acid sequence and J gene were exactly matched to a known reactive TCR set. The reference SARS-CoV-2 TCR set was derived from MIRA and filtered for enrichment in COVID-19-positive ImmuneCODE repertoires, a step that removed public or cross-reactive TCRs. Based on the MIRA antigens, annotated TCRs were further analysed at the level of specific ORF or position within ORF. Depth was the summed frequency of annotated unique rearrangements, while breadth was defined as annotated unique rearrangements over total unique productive rearrangements. TCR breadth was compared between groups using two-sided Wilcoxon rank-sum tests. TCRdb holds this immuneACCESS table with in-frame rearrangements only. Some clones are missing; in checked studies, unresolved V genes explain under half, and the rest has no known cause. V and J calls and clone size are given by that table; D and trimming were obtained from the DNA. The sample profile shows roughly 300,000 clones; about 88% of them were found once. Approximately 5.9% of the sample comes from the top ten.

This specimen belongs to a study of Ad26.COV2.S vaccination and SARS-CoV-2 variants listed by TCRdb under 2021. In the study overall: Donors in the vaccine arm were drawn from COV1001, a phase I-IIa trial of Ad26.COV2.S in healthy adults that was multicentre, randomized, double-blind and placebo-controlled. Ad26.COV2.S was given intramuscularly at 5x10^10 or 1x10^11 viral particles, as a single shot or as two shots 56 days apart. Sequencing of the TCRbeta repertoire served to evaluate the specificity and breadth of SARS-CoV-2-reactive T cell receptors following Ad26.COV2.S vaccination. The TCR-sequenced set comprised approximately 32 samples: approximately 20 Ad26.COV2.S vaccine recipients, 5 placebo recipients and 8 SARS-CoV-2 convalescent individuals. Trial participants were randomized into five groups of five: low-dose or high-dose Ad26.COV2.S given once or twice, or placebo on both occasions. Investigators remained blinded to trial group allocation during experiments and outcome assessment.

This sample's treatment or condition label indicates: roughly 20 received Ad26.COV2.S at low or high dose, single or two shots; about 5 received placebo; per-sample allocation not given. Repertoires of vaccine and placebo recipients were sequenced from samples collected on day 63 after the first injection. Cohort 1b enrolled about two dozen adults aged 18-55 years at a single site in Boston, USA, between 29 July and 7 August 2020. Ad26.COV2.S was a replication-incompetent adenovirus type 26 vector that expressed a prefusion-stabilized SARS-CoV-2 spike protein derived from the original Wuhan strain. The CDR3 runs 14 residues from the cysteine to the phenylalanine. Only the CDR3 part of the read is kept: 42 bases, read in frame from the first base. The V and J ends are trimmed by 4 bases and 5 bases, leaving 14 bases between them. Via the germline V gene, CDR1 is MNHEY and CDR2 SVGAGI. The paper's findings and limits, for the study overall: According to the authors, total T cell responses may have been underestimated by the TCR breadth and depth analyses. After vaccination, substantial breadth of spike-specific CD8+ and CD4+ T cell responses was reported. Higher spike-specific TCR breadth was observed in Ad26.COV2.S recipients than in placebo recipients (P = 0.0014). Vaccine and placebo recipients had comparable non-spike TCR breadth, which fits with the vaccine containing only spike. The study lacked the statistical power to compare responses across vaccine doses or regimens.

Recombination connected TRBV6-5 to TRBJ2-5; the D gene cannot be named for sure. This sequence originates from a person aged 18-65 years who received the Ad26.COV2.S COVID-19 vaccine or a placebo. The sequencing here drew on peripheral blood, taken in a trial of Ad26.COV2.S vaccine versus placebo. The DNA sequence reads TGTGCCAGCAGTTCCAACCCAATAGGGGAGACCCAGTACTTC. This codes for CASSSNPIGETQYF.